The source of this T cell receptor (beta chain) is a study of shared clonotypes between healthy human individuals. The CDR3 contains 14 residues. Looked up from germline, CDR1 is MDHEN and CDR2 is SYDVKM. Repertoires were generated with immunoSEQ multiplex PCR, while TCRdb's copy carries only in-frame clones and drops some. The sample holds 550,000 to 650,000 clones, roughly 96% seen once. The naive CD8 population came from CD45RO-negative cells selected for CCR7, without terminally differentiated effector memory CD45RA+ cells. Sequencing was done on a sample of naive CD8+ T cells sorted from blood. The rearrangement joins TRBV28 to TRBJ2-5, with 8 bases that match TRBD1. The DNA matches TRBJ2-7 better at its end, which makes the J call doubtful. The clonotype originates from a woman in her twenties or thirties in good health. The CDR3 bases are TGTGCCAGCAGTTTGGGCCAGGGGGCTTACGAGCAGTACTTC. The encoded protein is CASSLGQGAYEQYF.